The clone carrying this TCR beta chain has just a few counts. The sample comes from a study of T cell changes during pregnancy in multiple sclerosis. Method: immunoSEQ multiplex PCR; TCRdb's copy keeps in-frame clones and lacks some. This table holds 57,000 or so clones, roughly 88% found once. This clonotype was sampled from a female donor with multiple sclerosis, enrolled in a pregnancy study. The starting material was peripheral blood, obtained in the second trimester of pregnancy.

CDR3 DNA sequence: TGTGCCAGCAGCTTGGGGCGCACAGGAACCACAGATACGCAGTATTTT. Its protein product is CASSLGRTGTTDTQYF. The chain has TRBV5-5 and TRBJ2-3, with a possible D match to TRBD1 (5 bases). V lost 0 bases, J lost 2 bases, and 13 bases lay in between. CDR1 and CDR2 (germline): SGHKS, YYEKEE (reference sequence). CDR3 length: 16 amino acids.